This T cell receptor (beta chain) appears in the sequencing data of a study of T cell repertoires in cytomegalovirus infection. On the study more broadly: In public TCR beta signatures, there were indications of both CMV infection and matching HLA type. Study-level points and caveats: The ex vivo response was dominated by HLA-C-restricted CMV-specific TCR beta clonotypes. There were carriers of CMV plus the relevant HLA, and cumulative public TCR beta family frequency identified them.

Each CDR3 protein gets one entry after TCRdb re-called the reads with MiXCR. The sample lists some 200,000 distinct CDR3 sequences, about a tenth occurring once. Notes on this clonotype: The antigen is not known.

Deletions cut 0 bases from V and 3 bases from J, with 10 bases between. This CDR3 spans 14 amino acids. From germline, CDR1 is SGDLS and CDR2 YYNGEE. V and J are TRBV9 and TRBJ2-7; D tentatively reads TRBD1 or TRBD2 (5 bases each). The source of this sequence is a human donor in good health (CMV status not recorded). Some clones in this sample may be carry-over from other donors' samples. Sequencing was carried out using PBMCs. Written as DNA, the CDR3 is TGTGCCAGCAGCGTAGGGGAGACAGACTACGAGCAGTACTTC. As protein: CASSVGETDYEQYF.